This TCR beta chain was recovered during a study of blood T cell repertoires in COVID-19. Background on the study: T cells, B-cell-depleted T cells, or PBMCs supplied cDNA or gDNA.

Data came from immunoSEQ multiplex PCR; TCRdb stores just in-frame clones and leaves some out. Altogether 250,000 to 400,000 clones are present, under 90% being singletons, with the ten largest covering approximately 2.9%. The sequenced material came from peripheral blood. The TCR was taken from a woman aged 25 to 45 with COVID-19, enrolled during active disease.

The CDR3 coding sequence is TGTGCCACCAGGCTAGCGGAGGGAACCTACAATGAGCAGTTCTTC. Translated: CATRLAEGTYNEQFF. V gene TRBV6-5 combines with J gene TRBJ2-1, with 7 positions matching TRBD2. V was pared by 10 bases and J by 2 bases, with 11 bases of the junction left unmatched. The CDR3 totals 15 residues. Per germline, CDR1 MNHEY and CDR2 SVGAGI.